This T cell receptor (beta chain) appears in the sequencing data of a study of T cell responses to AZD1222 COVID-19 vaccine. In regard to this clone: Its target is not known.

Study-wide results and caveats: The donors showed a predominance of white British ancestry and of females, with possible underestimation of clonal diversity.

TCRdb keeps only in-frame clones here, not all; method: immunoSEQ multiplex PCR. In the table there are some 110,000 clones, approximately 88% of which are singletons. Germline assignment: CDR1 SEHNR and CDR2 FQNEAQ (reference sequence). The length of the CDR3 is 14 residues. J lost 10 bases, V lost 5 bases, and 11 bases had no gene match. This sample comprised peripheral blood, obtained on day 0 of AZD1222 vaccination. The TCR comes from an adult in good health. The chain employs TRBV7-9 and TRBJ1-2; TRBD1 aligns across 9 bases. The CDR3 bases are TGTGCCAGCAGCAGCGCCGGGACAGGGAGTTTCTACACCTTC. It yields the protein CASSSAGTGSFYTF.